What follows are 14 T cell receptor beta chains derived from one specimen sequenced in a study of blood T cell repertoires in COVID-19. The method was immunoSEQ multiplex PCR; TCRdb's version includes in-frame clones alone and lacks a portion of them. In the table there are under 300,000 clones, 82% of which are singletons. The sequenced material came from peripheral blood. These receptors all stem from a woman older than 75 with active or convalescent COVID-19.

This clone was picked up a small number of times. This rearrangement joins TRBV28 to TRBJ2-7; TRBD2 agrees at 8 bases. V lost 4 bases and J lost 3; bases outside the gene matches: 11. Germline V gene data show CDR1 as MDHEN and CDR2 as SYDVKM. The CDR3 loop spans 16 amino acids. CDR3 sequence: CASSSDRRGDNYEQYF. CDR3 sequence (DNA): TGTGCCAGCAGTTCAGACCGGCGGGGGGACAACTACGAGCAGTACTTC.

The J gene is TRBJ2-2, the V gene TRBV24-1, with D hard to call. The CDR3 spans 14 residues. CDR1 is KGHDR and CDR2 is SFDVKD in the germline V gene. The ends were cut back, 4 bases at V and 5 bases at J, with 10 bases in the middle. The DNA of the CDR3 is TGTGCCACCAGTGACCCCCCCGGGACCGGGGAGCTGTTTTTT. Its translation: CATSDPPGTGELFF.

This chain uses TRBV15 with TRBJ1-5, with TRBD1 matching over 7 bases. V lost 6 bases to trimming and J lost 7 bases; unmatched junction nucleotides: 6. Germline V gene lookup returns CDR1 LNHNV and CDR2 YYDKDF (reference sequence). There are 13 residues in the CDR3. CDR3 loop: CATSRQDRQPQHF. The CDR3 DNA is TGTGCCACCAGTCGACAGGACAGGCAGCCCCAGCATTTT.

This chain uses TRBV28 with TRBJ2-6; 7 nucleotides agree with TRBD1. Germline assignment: CDR1 MDHEN and CDR2 SYDVKM. Trimming removed 5 bases from V and 0 bases from J; junction bases left unmatched: 10. The CDR3 spans 18 residues. The CDR3 is CASSTTGMVISGANVLTF. The DNA for the CDR3 is TGTGCCAGCAGTACGACAGGGATGGTGATCTCTGGGGCCAACGTCCTGACTTTC.

This clone was found once. The chain uses TRBV10-1 and TRBJ1-1, with a tentative D call TRBD1 (5 bases). The length of the CDR3 is 14 residues. Germline V lookup: CDR1 WNHNN, CDR2 SYGVQD (reference sequence). The germline V and J ends were trimmed by 5 bases and 4 bases, with 14 bases remaining between them. The CDR3 sequence: CASSTTASGTEAFF. As DNA, the CDR3 is TGCGCCAGCAGTACGACAGCCTCGGGCACTGAAGCTTTCTTT.

The chain employs TRBV15 and TRBJ1-4; D uncertain. Trimming removed 0 bases from V and 4 bases from J, with 12 bases in between. This CDR3 is built from 16 residues. Germline CDR1 reads LNHNV; CDR2 reads YYDKDF (reference sequence). CDR3 nucleotide sequence: TGTGCCACCAGCAGAGATTACGGGAGGGTTAATGAAAAACTGTTTTTT. Translation: CATSRDYGRVNEKLFF.

The chain links TRBV15 to TRBJ1-5; 9 bases line up with TRBD1. Trimming at V came to 5 bases and at J to 2 bases, leaving 4 bases not matched to a gene. This CDR3 comprises 15 residues. Germline V lookup: CDR1 LNHNV, CDR2 YYDKDF (reference sequence). The CDR3 nucleotides read TGTGCCACCAGCGGACGGACAGGGGGCAATCAGCCCCAGCATTTT. Translated: CATSGRTGGNQPQHF.

The chain recombines TRBV29-1 with TRBJ2-5, with 7 bases lining up with TRBD1. V lost 5 bases to trimming and J lost 2 bases; unmatched junction nucleotides: 5. Germline CDR1 SQVTM, CDR2 ANQGSEA. The CDR3 runs 13 residues. CDR3 sequence reads: CSVRDSSQETQYF. CDR3 DNA: TGCAGCGTTCGGGACAGCTCACAAGAGACCCAGTACTTC.

The CDR3 region is CASTDSGSGEQFF. DNA of the CDR3: TGTGCCAGCACCGATAGCGGGAGTGGTGAGCAGTTCTTC. The rearrangement joins TRBV6-5 to TRBJ2-1; the match to TRBD2 covers 9 bases. The V gene's germline CDR1 is MNHEY and CDR2 SVGAGI. V gave up 7 bases and J gave up 9 bases; unmatched junction bases: 7. This CDR3 is 13 amino acids long.

For the CDR3, the DNA is TGTGCCAGCAGTTTGTACTACGAGCAGTACTTC. Translation gives CASSLYYEQYF. The gene calls are TRBV12-3 or TRBV12-4 and TRBJ2-7; D remains unclear. V lost 3 bases and J 3 bases, leaving 3 bases between the germline ends. The CDR3 runs 11 residues.

This clone was counted between two and nine times. V gene TRBV5-1 combines with J gene TRBJ2-7; D remains ambiguous. This CDR3 has 14 residues. The germline V and J ends were trimmed by 0 bases and 4 bases, with 11 bases remaining between them. Germline assignment: CDR1 SGHRS and CDR2 YFSETQ. The CDR3 loop is CASSLGSLPYEQYF. CDR3 in DNA: TGCGCCAGCAGCTTGGGTAGCCTTCCTTACGAGCAGTACTTC.

V gene TRBV30 combines with J gene TRBJ1-5; weak D call: TRBD1 (5 bases). Trimming took off 1 base at V and 4 bases at J, with 17 bases between the two ends. Germline CDR1 GTSNPN, CDR2 SVGIG (reference sequence). The CDR3 runs 16 residues. DNA for the CDR3: TGTGCCTGGAGTGCCCGCCTCGGCAGGGATAATCAGCCCCAGCATTTT. It is translated as CAWSARLGRDNQPQHF.

In this sample, this clone turned up once. One junction end does not reproduce the germline sequence, and a read error may be involved. The chain combines TRBV10-2 with TRBJ1-3; D uncertain. Germline V lookup: CDR1 WSHSY, CDR2 SAAADI. The CDR3 runs to 15 residues. The CDR3 protein is CASSVSRRPGNTIYF. The CDR3, as DNA: TGCGCCAGCAGTGTTTCTCGGAGACCTGGGAACACCATATATTTT.

The V gene is TRBV11-3, the J gene TRBJ2-3, with D tentatively TRBD1 (6 bases). The CDR3 has 15 amino acids. CDR1 is SGHNT and CDR2 is YENEEA in the germline V gene. Trimming removed 2 bases from V and 2 bases from J, with 11 bases in between. CDR3 sequence: CASSLFGQHTDTQYF. The CDR3 nucleotides are TGTGCCAGCAGCTTATTTGGACAGCACACAGATACGCAGTATTTT.